Listed here is a single T cell receptor beta chain. Antigen specificity is unknown. The sample originates from a study of regulatory dendritic cells for organ transplantation. Study-level points and caveats: Of resting T cell subsets, memory CD8+ had the most alloreactive clonotypes. Memory CD8+ clonal expansion seemed more limited with regulatory than mature dendritic cells.

The repertoire was sequenced with immunoSEQ multiplex PCR; TCRdb's copy has only in-frame clones and lacks some. The sample consists of 28,000 or so clones, roughly 80% of them appearing once. The CDR3 spans 14 residues. V lost 5 bases, J lost 4 bases, and 6 bases stayed unmatched. CDR1 SGDLS and CDR2 YYNGEE come from the germline V gene. The receptor's source is a human donor in good health. The rearrangement links TRBV9 to TRBJ1-1; 9 bases line up with TRBD1. The sample comprised naive CD4+ T cells from blood. Regarding subset: CD45RA+ naive T cells. CDR3 coding DNA: TGTGCCAGCAGTCCGACAGGGGGAATCACTGAAGCTTTCTTT. It encodes CASSPTGGITEAFF.